The 21 T cell receptor beta chains listed next were all sequenced from one sample in a study of CD8 T cells in Susac syndrome. RNA in amounts of roughly 0.45 to 1 ug was reverse transcribed with random hexamers. TCRdb passed the immunoSEQ multiplex PCR reads through MiXCR, listing each CDR3 protein once. The data show roughly 120,000 distinct CDR3 sequences, about 94% seen once. Specimen: CD4+ T cells from PBMCs. The receptors derive from a human donor with multiple sclerosis.

The rearrangement joins TRBV5-4 to TRBJ2-5, with a tentative D call TRBD1 (5 bases). Germline V gives CDR1 SGHNT, CDR2 YYREEE (reference sequence). V gave up 2 bases and J gave up 4 bases, with 12 bases separating them. The CDR3 spans 14 residues. Written as DNA, the CDR3 is TGTGCCAGCAGCTTCAGCCAGGGTGGAGAGACCCAGTACTTC. Amino acids: CASSFSQGGETQYF.

J is TRBJ1-3 and V is TRBV29-1, with a tentative D call TRBD1 (5 bases). The V gene's germline CDR1 is SQVTM and CDR2 ANQGSEA. V was clipped by 7 bases and J by 0 bases, with 13 bases between them. This CDR3 region has 14 residues. CDR3 bases: TGCAGCGCCCAGGGACGGAGCTCTGGAAACACCATATATTTT. It yields the protein CSAQGRSSGNTIYF.

The rearrangement joins TRBV4-2 to TRBJ2-5, with D perhaps TRBD1 or TRBD2 (5 bases each). Trimming stripped 0 bases from V and 10 bases from J, with 15 bases between. This CDR3 region has 14 residues. CDR1 and CDR2 (germline): LGHNA, YNFKEQ. Written as DNA, the CDR3 is TGTGCCAGCAGCCAAGACAGGGACGGTAGAGTCCAGTACTTC. Translation: CASSQDRDGRVQYF.

This sequence joins TRBV12-3 or TRBV12-4 and TRBJ2-2, with D hard to call. The ends were cut back, 7 bases at V and 2 bases at J, with 5 bases in the middle. The CDR3 runs to 12 residues. CDR3 coding DNA: TGTGCCAGCACCCCCAACACCGGGGAGCTGTTTTTT. This encodes CASTPNTGELFF.

This sequence joins TRBV7-3 and TRBJ2-3; TRBD2 aligns across 11 bases. The CDR3 is made up of 15 amino acids. Unmatched junction bases numbered 6, after V lost 4 bases and J lost 6 bases. CDR1 is SGHTA and CDR2 is FQGTGA in the germline V gene. This CDR3 reads CASSSSGGSGDTQYF. The CDR3 DNA reads TGTGCCAGCAGCTCTAGCGGGGGGTCGGGGGATACGCAGTATTTT.

This chain joins TRBV12-3 or TRBV12-4 and TRBJ1-6; weak D call: TRBD1 (5 bases). This CDR3 is built from 14 residues. With 5 bases removed from V and 9 bases from J, the gap between germline ends came to 14 bases. The CDR3 here is CASSLHQGGSPLHF. DNA for the CDR3: TGTGCCAGCAGTCTCCACCAGGGTGGTTCACCCCTCCACTTT.

This chain joins TRBV6-1 and TRBJ1-1; maybe TRBD1 (5 bases). Germline CDR1 and CDR2: MNHNS and SASEGT. The V and J ends lost 7 bases and 1 base respectively, with 28 bases between them. The CDR3 totals 19 residues. The CDR3 DNA sequence: TGTGCCAGCACCTCCTATGGAGCCACACTCCCCGACAGGAACACTGAAGCTTTCTTT. Its translation: CASTSYGATLPDRNTEAFF.

This rearrangement joins TRBV2 to TRBJ1-4; tentatively, D is TRBD1 (6 bases). The CDR3 runs 14 residues. Germline lookup yields CDR1 SNHLY and CDR2 FYNNEI. V lost 6 bases, J lost 7 bases, and 15 bases lay in between. CDR3 nucleotide sequence: TGTGCCAGCAGCCAGACAGGCCAGCTTGAAAAACTGTTTTTT. Protein: CASSQTGQLEKLFF. The variable domain in full, with the rest retrieved from reference TRBV2 and TRBJ1-4, is EPEVTQTPSHQVTQMGQEVILRCVPISNHLYFYWYRQILGQKVEFLVSFYNNEISEKSEIFDDQFSVERPDGSNFTLKIRSTKLEDSAMYFCASSQTGQLEKLFFGSGTQLSVL.

This rearrangement joins TRBV19 to TRBJ1-2; 7 bases are a match to TRBD1. The length of the CDR3 is 15 residues. J was trimmed by 0 bases and V by 5 bases; bases with no gene match: 6. Looked up from germline, CDR1 is LNHDA and CDR2 is SQIVND (reference sequence). CDR3 coding DNA: TGTGCCAGTAGTGTTACAGGGGTCTCTAACTATGGCTACACCTTC. Residues: CASSVTGVSNYGYTF.

The rearrangement links TRBV18 to TRBJ1-1, with 7 bases lining up with TRBD1. Germline V gene lookup returns CDR1 KGHSH and CDR2 LQKENI. The CDR3 consists of 15 residues. The junction had 5 bases not matched to a gene; V was cut back by 3 bases and J by 1 base. The CDR3 DNA sequence: TGTGCCAGCTCACCCCCGGGACAGTGGAACACTGAAGCTTTCTTT. Its protein product is CASSPPGQWNTEAFF.

The chain combines TRBV5-4 with TRBJ2-1, with TRBD2 identical over 11 bases. CDR1 and CDR2 from the germline V gene are SGHNT and YYREEE (reference sequence). The CDR3 covers 15 residues. The J segment lost 5 bases and the V segment lost 4 bases, leaving 5 bases of the junction unmatched. The CDR3 loop reads CASSGTSGRDNEQFF. The CDR3 DNA follows: TGTGCCAGCAGCGGCACTAGCGGGAGAGACAATGAGCAGTTCTTC.

This clonotype came up once. This sequence joins TRBV29-1 and TRBJ1-2; the D gene is possibly TRBD1 (5 bases). The CDR3 is made up of 15 amino acids. Germline CDR1 SQVTM, CDR2 ANQGSEA. V shed 3 bases and J shed 0 bases, with 14 bases lying between them. The CDR3 reads CSVDTGRRANYGYTF. Here the CDR3 DNA reads TGCAGCGTTGATACAGGCAGGCGAGCTAACTATGGCTACACCTTC.

CDR3 sequence (DNA): TGTGCCAGCAGCGCAGCGAACGACTTCTACTCCTATAATTCACCCCTCCACTTT. It encodes CASSAANDFYSYNSPLHF. This chain joins TRBV9 and TRBJ1-6; D is ambiguous. The CDR3 sequence is 18 residues long. Trimming removed 3 bases at V and 0 bases at J, with 16 bases between. Germline lookup yields CDR1 SGDLS and CDR2 YYNGEE. The full variable domain, rest sourced from reference TRBV9 and TRBJ1-6, is DSGVTQTPKHLITATGQRVTLRCSPRSGDLSVYWYQQSLDQGLQFLIQYYNGEERAKGNILERFSAQQFPDLHSELNLSSLELGDSALYFCASSAANDFYSYNSPLHFGNGTRLTVT.

The chain links TRBV30 to TRBJ1-1; no definite D call. The CDR3 runs to 13 residues. Per the germline V gene, CDR1 is GTSNPN and CDR2 is SVGIG (reference sequence). Trimming took off 2 bases at V and 5 bases at J, with 12 bases between the two ends. CDR3 sequence: CAWSSLVSTEAFF. In DNA form, the CDR3 reads TGTGCCTGGAGTTCCCTGGTTAGTACTGAAGCTTTCTTT. The full variable domain, completed using reference TRBV30 and TRBJ1-1, is SQTIHQWPATLVQPVGSPLSLECTVEGTSNPNLYWYRQAAGRGLQLLFYSVGIGQISSEVPQNLSASRPQDRQFILSSKKLLLSDSGFYLCAWSSLVSTEAFFGQGTRLTVV.

The chain uses TRBV5-4 and TRBJ2-1; a weak D match, TRBD2 (5 bases). The CDR3 consists of 15 residues. Germline V lookup: CDR1 SGHNT, CDR2 YYREEE (reference sequence). The V and J ends lost 3 bases and 9 bases respectively, with 19 bases between them. CDR3 loop: CASSSDFTSFGEQFF. For the CDR3, the DNA is TGTGCCAGCAGCTCGGATTTTACTAGTTTTGGTGAGCAGTTCTTC.

The rearrangement links TRBV2 to TRBJ2-1; a possible D gene is TRBD2 (6 bases). Germline V gene sequence: CDR1 SNHLY, CDR2 FYNNEI. With 3 bases removed from V and 6 bases from J, the gap between germline ends came to 9 bases. This CDR3 spans 13 amino acids. The CDR3 sequence: CASSERGLNEQFF. CDR3 nucleotide sequence: TGTGCCAGCAGTGAGCGGGGCCTCAATGAGCAGTTCTTC.

The rearrangement links TRBV7-9 to TRBJ1-2, with no clear D. Deletions cut 5 bases from V and 4 bases from J, with 14 bases between. CDR1 and CDR2 (germline): SEHNR, FQNEAQ (reference sequence). The CDR3 extends over 14 amino acids. The CDR3: CASSRVGSRYGYTF. The CDR3, as DNA: TGTGCCAGCAGCCGGGTGGGGTCCCGCTATGGCTACACCTTC.

The rearrangement joins TRBV3-1 to TRBJ2-1; 8 nucleotides agree with TRBD1. The CDR3 runs to 15 residues. Germline V gives CDR1 LGHDT, CDR2 YNNKEL (reference sequence). V lost 3 bases and J lost 6; bases outside the gene matches: 7. The CDR3 reads CASSHGQGFTNEQFF. The CDR3 DNA reads as TGTGCCAGCAGCCATGGACAGGGCTTTACCAATGAGCAGTTCTTC.

V is TRBV7-2 and J is TRBJ1-2; D possibly corresponds to TRBD1 (6 bases). CDR3 size: 16 residues. Germline lookup yields CDR1 SGHTA and CDR2 FQGNSA. V was pared by 5 bases and J by 5 bases, with 21 bases between. The DNA of the CDR3 is TGTGCCAGCAGCCACACGGGGGGCGGGGGTGGATATGGCTACACCTTC. Protein sequence: CASSHTGGGGGYGYTF.

The J gene is TRBJ2-7, the V gene TRBV15; 14 bases are a match to TRBD2. The CDR3 loop spans 19 amino acids. The V segment lost 1 base and the J segment 6 bases; nucleotides outside the gene matches: 14. CDR1 is LNHNV and CDR2 is YYDKDF in the germline V gene (reference sequence). In DNA form, the CDR3 reads TGTGCCACCAGCAGAGGGTTGGGACTAGCGGGAGTTTCCGGAGGCGAGCAGTACTTC. This encodes CATSRGLGLAGVSGGEQYF.

V usage is TRBV30 and J usage is TRBJ1-2; D might be TRBD1 (6 bases). V was shortened by 1 base and J by 4 bases, with 13 bases between the two germline ends. The V gene's germline CDR1 is GTSNPN and CDR2 SVGIG (reference sequence). The CDR3 length is 14 residues. In nucleotides, the CDR3 is TGTGCCTGGAGTGGAAACAGGGTGGGCTATGGCTACACCTTC. Translated: CAWSGNRVGYGYTF.